These 18 T cell receptor beta chains were sequenced from one sample in a study of T cell responses to AZD1222 COVID-19 vaccine. Sequencing used immunoSEQ multiplex PCR; TCRdb keeps in-frame clones, though not all of them. The table includes 180,000 or so clones, 85% to 90% detected once. Source: peripheral blood, taken on day 0 of AZD1222 vaccination. The receptors originated from an adult in good health.

The rearrangement joins TRBV7-2 to TRBJ1-2, with D perhaps matching TRBD1 (5 bases). This CDR3 has 15 residues. Germline V gene data show CDR1 as SGHTA and CDR2 as FQGNSA. The V end lost 0 bases, the J end lost 4 bases, and 12 bases lay between the germline ends. The CDR3 loop is CASSLAGRLSYGYTF. CDR3 DNA sequence: TGTGCCAGCAGCTTAGCGGGACGGCTTTCCTATGGCTACACCTTC.

Turning to this clone: Additional DNA sequences in this sample encode the identical CDR3. J is TRBJ2-2 and V is TRBV5-1; no clear D gene. The CDR3 sequence is 14 residues long. V gave up 0 bases and J gave up 6 bases, with 9 bases separating them. The germline V gene has CDR1 SGHRS and CDR2 YFSETQ. The CDR3 region is CASSLVGPPGELFF. The CDR3 DNA is TGCGCCAGCAGCTTGGTTGGGCCCCCCGGGGAGCTGTTTTTT.

This chain uses TRBV3-1 (or the pseudogene TRBV3-2) with TRBJ1-1; D perhaps matches TRBD1 (6 bases). Trimming removed 2 bases from V and 10 bases from J, with 8 bases in between. The CDR3 has 11 amino acids. CDR1 and CDR2 from the germline V gene are LGHDT and YNNKEL (reference sequence). The CDR3 loop reads CASSQRGRAFF. CDR3 nucleotides: TGTGCCAGCAGCCAAAGGGGGAGAGCTTTCTTT.

The V gene is TRBV7-9, the J gene TRBJ1-1; 7 bases are a match to TRBD1. Germline V lookup: CDR1 SEHNR, CDR2 FQNEAQ (reference sequence). The CDR3 spans 14 residues. The V segment lost 5 bases and the J segment 5 bases; nucleotides outside the gene matches: 8. The CDR3 protein is CASSTRDSVTEAFF. The CDR3 bases are TGTGCCAGCAGCACCCGGGACAGTGTAACTGAAGCTTTCTTT.

The chain couples TRBV6-4 to TRBJ1-2; the match to TRBD1 covers 7 bases. Germline loops: CDR1 MRHNA, CDR2 SNTAGT. The ends lost 0 bases at V and 3 bases at J; junction bases unmatched: 4. The CDR3 contains 15 residues. The DNA for the CDR3 is TGTGCCAGCAGTGACTCGAGGGGGCAGTACTATGGCTACACCTTC. Translation: CASSDSRGQYYGYTF.

The V gene is TRBV5-8, the J gene TRBJ1-6; the D is unclear. Germline CDR1 is SGHTS and CDR2 is YDEGEE. This CDR3 is built from 14 residues. V shed 1 base and J shed 7 bases, with 9 bases lying between them. CDR3 sequence (DNA): TGTGCCAGCAGCTTGTACCTCGGAAATTCACCCCTCCACTTT. The encoded protein is CASSLYLGNSPLHF.

The chain has TRBV7-3 and TRBJ1-4; 9 bases map to TRBD1. V lost 5 bases and J lost 5; bases outside the gene matches: 6. The germline gives CDR1 SGHTA, CDR2 FQGTGA. CDR3 length: 15 residues. In DNA form, the CDR3 reads TGTGCCAGCAGCCGGAACGGACAGGGGAATGAAAAACTGTTTTTT. Residues: CASSRNGQGNEKLFF.

The genes are TRBV20-1 and TRBJ2-7, with TRBD2 matching 10 bases. There are 11 residues in the CDR3. Losses at the gene ends were 5 bases for V and 9 bases for J; bases not matched to a gene: 4. CDR1 and CDR2 (germline): DFQATT, SNEGSKA (reference sequence). The CDR3 protein is CSAFSSGRQYF. CDR3 nucleotide sequence: TGCAGTGCTTTCTCTAGCGGGAGGCAGTACTTC.

This sequence joins TRBV7-6 and TRBJ2-3; perhaps TRBD2 as D (5 bases). The CDR3 sequence is 15 residues long. Per the germline V gene, CDR1 is SGHVS and CDR2 is FNYEAQ. V lost 1 base and J 1 base, leaving 9 bases between the germline ends. CDR3 amino acids: CASSLGLAGTDTQYF. The CDR3 DNA is TGTGCCAGCAGCTTAGGGCTAGCTGGCACAGATACGCAGTATTTT.

The chain couples TRBV11-2 to TRBJ2-2; TRBD1 aligns across 9 bases. With 4 bases clipped from V and 4 bases from J, the junction kept 4 bases outside the gene matches. Germline CDR1 is SGHAT and CDR2 is FQNNGV. CDR3 size: 15 residues. CDR3 residues: CASSSGQGITGELFF. The CDR3 region has the DNA TGTGCCAGCAGCTCTGGACAGGGGATCACCGGGGAGCTGTTTTTT. Filled out from reference TRBV11-2 and TRBJ2-2, the complete variable domain reads EAGVAQSPRYKIIEKRQSVAFWCNPISGHATLYWYQQILGQGPKLLIQFQNNGVVDDSQLPKDRFSAERLKGVDSTLKIQPAKLEDSAVYLCASSSGQGITGELFFGEGSRLTVL.

In this sample, this clone turned up once. This chain joins TRBV28 and TRBJ1-5, with D uncertain. This CDR3 comprises 15 residues. V lost 7 bases and J lost 6, with 19 bases in between. Germline V lookup: CDR1 MDHEN, CDR2 SYDVKM. CDR3 residues: CASNPGGGLGQPQHF. The CDR3 DNA follows: TGTGCCAGCAACCCGGGAGGAGGGTTGGGTCAGCCCCAGCATTTT.

The gene calls are TRBV28 and TRBJ2-7, with TRBD1 matching over 7 bases. Germline V gives CDR1 MDHEN, CDR2 SYDVKM. J gave up 2 bases and V 3 bases, and 4 bases lay outside the gene matches. The length of the CDR3 is 14 residues. The CDR3 region is CASSFRGQTYEQYF. Here the CDR3 DNA reads TGTGCCAGCAGTTTCCGGGGACAGACCTACGAGCAGTACTTC.

The chain joins TRBV7-6 to TRBJ2-1; TRBD1 matches at 9 bases. Per the germline V gene, CDR1 is SGHVS and CDR2 is FNYEAQ. The length of the CDR3 is 15 residues. Germline trimming cut 5 bases from V and 5 bases from J; bases unmatched to any gene: 7. The CDR3 reads CASSLHRGPNNEQFF. Written as DNA, the CDR3 is TGTGCCAGCAGCCTTCACAGGGGGCCGAACAATGAGCAGTTCTTC. Complete variable domain (other parts from reference TRBV7-6 and TRBJ2-1): GAGVSQSPRYKVTKRGQDVALRCDPISGHVSLYWYRQALGQGPEFLTYFNYEAQQDKSGLPNDRFSAERPEGSISTLTIQRTEQRDSAMYRCASSLHRGPNNEQFFGPGTRLTVL.

The rearrangement links TRBV5-6 to TRBJ1-5, with D perhaps TRBD1 (5 bases). The CDR3 is 13 amino acids. Deletions cut 2 bases from V and 9 bases from J, with 12 bases between. Germline CDR1 and CDR2: SGHDT and YYEEEE. For the CDR3, the DNA is TGTGCCAGCAGCTTAATGGGGGGGAGGCCCCAGCATTTT. Translating it yields CASSLMGGRPQHF. The entire variable domain, with the rest obtained from reference TRBV5-6 and TRBJ1-5, is as follows: DAGVTQSPTHLIKTRGQQVTLRCSPKSGHDTVSWYQQALGQGPQFIFQYYEEEERQRGNFPDRFSGHQFPNYSSELNVNALLLGDSALYLCASSLMGGRPQHFGDGTRLSIL.

The chain links TRBV7-8 to TRBJ1-5; 9 nucleotides align to TRBD1. The CDR3 runs 18 residues. V lost 5 bases, J lost 2 bases, and 13 bases stayed unmatched. Germline V lookup: CDR1 SGHVS, CDR2 FQNEAQ. CDR3 sequence (DNA): TGTGCCAGCAGCCCCCATCGAGGGACAGGGTCGGGCAATCAGCCCCAGCATTTT. This sequence encodes CASSPHRGTGSGNQPQHF.

The chain uses TRBV27 and TRBJ2-2; perhaps TRBD2 as D (6 bases). With 4 bases removed from V and 6 bases from J, the gap between germline ends came to 15 bases. Per germline, CDR1 MNHEY and CDR2 SMNVEV (reference sequence). CDR3 size: 15 residues. The CDR3 spells CASSSSGGFAGELFF. CDR3 DNA sequence: TGTGCCAGCAGTTCCTCCGGGGGATTCGCCGGGGAGCTGTTTTTT.

CDR3 sequence reads: CASRGTANTEAFF. The DNA for the CDR3 is TGTGCCAGCAGGGGGACGGCCAACACTGAAGCTTTCTTT. The chain has TRBV6-5 and TRBJ1-1; TRBD1 is a possible D gene (5 bases). The germline V gene encodes CDR1 MNHEY and CDR2 SVGAGI. The CDR3 consists of 13 residues. V lost 6 bases and J lost 2, with 10 bases in between.

V is TRBV11-3 and J is TRBJ1-2; TRBD1 might be the D (5 bases). CDR1 is SGHNT and CDR2 is YENEEA in the germline V gene. V lost 4 bases and J lost 3, with 12 bases in between. This CDR3 is built from 14 residues. DNA for the CDR3: TGTGCCAGCAGCTGCCCGACAGATCACTATGGCTACACCTTC. It specifies CASSCPTDHYGYTF.